The T cell receptor beta chain under discussion was sequenced for a study of tumor-infiltrating lymphocytes in primary liver carcinoma. Study background: The tumors ranged from about 4 to 11 cm across and fell within stage T1-T3 N0M0. Notes on the study in general: Significantly greater top-250-clone fractions characterized tumors relative to blood (p = 0.039).

Alongside blood RNA obtained from unsorted whole blood, germline DNA was also extracted. Chronic HBV infection, which was untreated, was present in the patients. In the case of this clonotype: The target antigen is unknown.

Total RNA amounting to around 530 ng was the source from which TCR beta cDNA was made with a constant-region primer. Investigators got TCR beta libraries out of three nested multiplex PCR rounds, done with slightly modified ARM-PCR. TCRdb called the multiplex PCR reads again in MiXCR, with one record for every CDR3 protein. The repertoire holds just over 300,000 distinct CDR3 sequences, almost 60% seen once, with about a sixth in the top ten. This receptor was taken from a woman aged 25 to 39 with primary liver carcinoma and hepatitis B virus infection. The source material was peripheral blood.

CDR3 coding DNA: TGTGCCAGCAGCCAACCCTCCCGGGGGGATAGAGCCCTTACCAAAAACATTCAGTACTTC. Translation: CASSQPSRGDRALTKNIQYF. This chain links TRBV3-2 with TRBJ2-4; TRBD2 is the table's D call and was not checked against the DNA. TRBV3-2 corresponds to a pseudogene. The CDR3 is 20 residues long.